This entry lists 17 T cell receptor beta chains sequenced from one sample in a study of human T cells and chemical hapten exposure. Time point noted: patch test 1, 2 weeks after DPC sensitization. Treatment specified: therapeutic diphenylcyclopropenone sensitization with weekly scalp DPC. TCRdb analysed the RACE reads with MiXCR anew, one entry per CDR3 protein. The table includes roughly 360,000 distinct CDR3 sequences, about 4.4% detected once. Sequenced here: whole blood, sampled in connection with sensitization to the hapten diphenylcyclopropenone (DPC). The receptors derive from a woman aged 45-60 years with alopecia areata. Some clones in this sample may be carry-over from other donors' samples.

This clonotype was found many times. The DNA for the CDR3 is TGTGCCAGCAGTTCGCAGGATTACAATGAGCAGTTCTTC. Translating it yields CASSSQDYNEQFF. This chain uses TRBV2 with TRBJ2-1; D gene uncertain. The V gene lost 5 bases and the J gene lost 4 bases, with 9 bases spanning the gap. This CDR3 is built from 13 residues. Germline V CDR1 and CDR2: SNHLY, FYNNEI.

This clonotype was detected a few times. The genes are TRBV29-1 and TRBJ2-1; no definite D call. The V end was cut by 4 bases, the J end by 6 bases, with 28 bases between. This CDR3 region has 18 residues. The germline gives CDR1 SQVTM, CDR2 ANQGSEA. This CDR3 reads CSVGTQLLITQQINEQFF. As DNA, the CDR3 is TGCAGCGTTGGGACCCAACTCTTGATAACACAGCAGATCAATGAGCAGTTCTTC.

The table lists this clonotype with many counts. The chain employs TRBV6-5 and TRBJ2-7; D is unresolved. Trimming removed 1 base at V and 1 base at J, with 8 bases between. CDR1 MNHEY and CDR2 SVGAGI come from the germline V gene. This CDR3 region has 14 residues. The CDR3 spells CASSYFGESYEQYF. CDR3 sequence (DNA): TGTGCCAGCAGTTACTTTGGGGAATCCTACGAGCAGTACTTC.

The CDR3 region is CASSQGNPGNTIYF. CDR3 nucleotides: TGTGCCAGCAGCCAGGGAAACCCCGGAAACACCATATATTTT. V is TRBV3-1 and J is TRBJ1-3; D unresolved. Trimming took 3 bases from V and 4 from J, leaving 10 bases between them. Germline lookup yields CDR1 LGHDT and CDR2 YNNKEL (reference sequence). The CDR3 is 14 amino acids. Supplemented by reference TRBV3-1 and TRBJ1-3, the full variable domain reads DTAVSQTPKYLVTQMGNDKSIKCEQNLGHDTMYWYKQDSKKFLKIMFSYNNKELIINETVPNRFSPKSPDKAHLNLHINSLELGDSAVYFCASSQGNPGNTIYFGEGSWLTVV.

The chain uses TRBV27 and TRBJ2-1; 9 nucleotides match TRBD2. Germline V gives CDR1 MNHEY, CDR2 SMNVEV (reference sequence). The CDR3 sequence is 14 residues long. V lost 3 bases to trimming and J lost 4 bases; unmatched junction nucleotides: 1. The CDR3 loop is CASSFGLAYNEQFF. CDR3 coding DNA: TGTGCCAGCAGTTTTGGACTAGCGTACAATGAGCAGTTCTTC.

This clonotype was found many times. The genes are TRBV4-1 and TRBJ1-2; no reliable D call. CDR1 and CDR2 (germline): MGHRA, YSYEKL. With 2 bases removed from V and 2 bases from J, the gap between germline ends came to 9 bases. This CDR3 is built from 14 residues. The CDR3 nucleotides read TGCGCCAGCAGCCAATCGGCGGTAAACTATGGCTACACCTTC. Its protein product is CASSQSAVNYGYTF.

The chain has TRBV3-1 and TRBJ1-2, with 10 bases identical to TRBD1. This CDR3 region has 17 residues. Germline CDR1 reads LGHDT; CDR2 reads YNNKEL (reference sequence). Losses at the gene ends were 4 bases for V and 4 bases for J; bases not matched to a gene: 12. The DNA of the CDR3 is TGTGCCAGCAGCCCACTACGACAGGGGGCATCTAGCTATGGCTACACCTTC. This sequence encodes CASSPLRQGASSYGYTF.

This clonotype was observed at least ten times. V usage is TRBV25-1 and J usage is TRBJ1-1, with unresolved D. The germline V gene encodes CDR1 MGHDK and CDR2 SYGVNS. Trimming pared 3 bases from V and 0 bases from J, leaving 2 bases between. This CDR3 has 12 amino acids. The CDR3 bases are TGTGCCAGCAGTGACCTGAACACTGAAGCTTTCTTT. Protein product: CASSDLNTEAFF.

This clonotype has only a few counts. The chain couples TRBV5-1 to TRBJ2-7; 8 positions agree with TRBD1. Germline V lookup: CDR1 SGHRS, CDR2 YFSETQ. V was clipped by 0 bases and J by 6 bases; unmatched bases: 5. The CDR3 loop spans 14 amino acids. CDR3 sequence reads: CASSLAAGGGEQYF. DNA for the CDR3: TGCGCCAGCAGCTTGGCCGCAGGGGGCGGCGAGCAGTACTTC.

This sequence joins TRBV12-3 or TRBV12-4 and TRBJ2-7; TRBD2 might be the D (5 bases). V was clipped by 5 bases and J by 5 bases, with 19 bases between them. The CDR3 totals 15 residues. Written as DNA, the CDR3 is TGTGCCAGCAGTGCGGCGGGCCGTGGTAGGGACGAGCAGTACTTC. Translating gives CASSAAGRGRDEQYF.

This clonotype has a count of ten or more. This chain uses TRBV6-5 with TRBJ1-2; D is unresolved. Germline loops: CDR1 MNHEY, CDR2 SVGAGI. This CDR3 has 14 amino acids. V lost 6 bases to trimming and J lost 1 base, with 12 bases between them. In DNA form, the CDR3 reads TGTGCCAGCAGCCCCACGCGGGTTAACTATGGCTACACCTTC. Translation gives CASSPTRVNYGYTF.

The rearrangement links TRBV6-5 to TRBJ2-7; tentatively, D is TRBD1 or TRBD2 (5 bases each). Germline CDR1 reads MNHEY; CDR2 reads SVGAGI. The CDR3 sequence is 10 residues long. Trimming removed 10 bases at V and 6 bases at J, with 10 bases between. CDR3 region: CATGRREQYF. The CDR3 nucleotides read TGTGCCACAGGGAGACGCGAGCAGTACTTC.

There are many counts of this clonotype. The rearrangement joins TRBV6-5 to TRBJ1-1; D remains unclear. Germline V gene lookup returns CDR1 MNHEY and CDR2 SVGAGI. V was shortened by 1 base and J by 3 bases, with 9 bases between the two germline ends. There are 14 residues in the CDR3. The CDR3 loop reads CASSYFSGDTEAFF. DNA of the CDR3: TGTGCCAGCAGTTACTTCTCCGGCGACACTGAAGCTTTCTTT.

This clonotype has at least ten counts. The V gene is TRBV2, the J gene TRBJ1-5, with 9 bases aligning to TRBD1. This CDR3 spans 15 amino acids. Germline V gene data show CDR1 as SNHLY and CDR2 as FYNNEI. After removal of 4 bases from V and 7 bases from J, the junction contained 8 bases not matched to a gene. The CDR3 protein is CASSAGTGSGQPQHF. The CDR3 bases are TGTGCCAGCAGTGCCGGGACAGGGTCAGGCCAGCCCCAGCATTTT.

At least ten counts were recorded for this clonotype. The chain combines TRBV5-1 with TRBJ1-6; 8 nucleotides align to TRBD1. The CDR3 is 14 residues long. The trim removed 4 bases at V and 10 bases at J, leaving 7 bases unmatched. Germline V CDR1 and CDR2: SGHRS, YFSETQ. In nucleotides, the CDR3 is TGCGCCAGCAGCCCAGACAGGGGAAGCTCACCCCTCCACTTT. Its translation is CASSPDRGSSPLHF.

This clonotype was recorded many times. This rearrangement joins TRBV5-1 to TRBJ2-1; tentatively, D is TRBD1 (6 bases). Germline CDR1 reads SGHRS; CDR2 reads YFSETQ. The CDR3 contains 14 residues. Trimming stripped 0 bases from V and 8 bases from J, with 12 bases between. CDR3 region: CASSLGNRADEQFF. The CDR3 DNA reads TGCGCCAGCAGCTTGGGAAACAGGGCGGATGAGCAGTTCTTC.

This clonotype has just a few counts. The rearrangement uses TRBV6-1 and TRBJ1-2, with 7 bases identical to TRBD1. Trimming took 7 bases from V and 4 from J; bases not matched to a gene: 12. There are 15 residues in the CDR3. Germline CDR1 and CDR2: MNHNS and SASEGT. DNA of the CDR3: TGTGCCAGCAACCAGGGACAGAGGAAAGGCTATGGCTACACCTTC. Protein product: CASNQGQRKGYGYTF.